These 16 T cell receptor beta chains came from one sample sequenced in a study of identical twins (dated by TCRdb to about 2016). Libraries were made using 5' RACE. The sequencer listed for this sample is Illumina HiSeq 2000. TCRdb handled the public reads itself, with Q25 trimming in fastp and clone calling in MiXCR, and kept productive beta chains. Duplicate CDR3 protein sequences are folded into a single record with the most common DNA and genes. The sample table lists under 400,000 distinct CDR3 sequences, approximately 8.7% of them with a count of one. The ten most abundant clones make up under 10% of the sample. Input material: naive T cells sorted from blood. The label giving this sample's cell subset or site can be read as: cells isolated with a human naive T-cell isolation kit. These receptors all stem from a woman in her fifties or sixties in good health.

At least ten counts were recorded for this clonotype. This chain links TRBV7-9 with TRBJ2-7, with 9 bases fitting TRBD2. The CDR3 contains 15 residues. CDR1 SEHNR and CDR2 FQNEAQ come from the germline V gene (reference sequence). Unmatched junction bases numbered 9, after V lost 2 bases and J lost 7 bases. The CDR3 loop is CASSLYLAGEREQYF. For the CDR3, the DNA is TGTGCCAGCAGCTTATATTTAGCGGGAGAGAGGGAGCAGTACTTC.

The CDR3 DNA sequence: TGTGCCAGCAGCCAAGGGAGGGGCGAGCAGTACTTC. Its translation is CASSQGRGEQYF. The rearrangement links TRBV3-1 to TRBJ2-7; D possibly corresponds to TRBD2 (6 bases). Germline V gives CDR1 LGHDT, CDR2 YNNKEL (reference sequence). Trimming removed 1 base at V and 6 bases at J, with 7 bases between. The length of the CDR3 is 12 residues.

The table lists this clonotype with many counts. The chain is built from TRBV7-9 and TRBJ2-1, with TRBD2 matching 15 bases. CDR1 is SEHNR and CDR2 is FQNEAQ in the germline V gene (reference sequence). This CDR3 comprises 19 residues. Unmatched junction bases numbered 5, after V lost 2 bases and J lost 0 bases. The CDR3 is CASSLLGLAGGSSYNEQFF. The CDR3 DNA reads as TGTGCCAGCAGCTTACTTGGACTAGCGGGAGGGAGCTCCTACAATGAGCAGTTCTTC.

This rearrangement joins TRBV4-1 to TRBJ1-1; D unclear. The CDR3 covers 16 residues. CDR1 is MGHRA and CDR2 is YSYEKL in the germline V gene. V dropped 0 bases and J dropped 0 bases, with 11 bases sitting between them. In nucleotides, the CDR3 is TGCGCCAGCAGCCAAGACAGGCCAGTCATGAACACTGAAGCTTTCTTT. Translating gives CASSQDRPVMNTEAFF.

This clonotype was found a few times. This chain's CDR3 is CASSYTDNEQFF. CDR3 nucleotide sequence: TGTGCCAGCAGTTACACGGACAATGAGCAGTTCTTC. The chain joins TRBV27 to TRBJ2-1; no firm D call. Trimming shortened V by 4 bases and J by 5 bases, and 6 bases separated the two germline ends. CDR1 and CDR2 (germline): MNHEY, SMNVEV (reference sequence). The CDR3 is made up of 12 amino acids.

This clonotype was picked up a small number of times. The genes are TRBV7-2 and TRBJ2-5; 7 bases match TRBD1. Germline V lookup: CDR1 SGHTA, CDR2 FQGNSA. There are 15 residues in the CDR3. V lost 3 bases to trimming and J lost 2 bases; unmatched junction nucleotides: 6. The CDR3 nucleotides read TGTGCCAGCAGCTTTCGACAGGGCCTACAAGAGACCCAGTACTTC. Amino acid sequence: CASSFRQGLQETQYF. Filled out from reference TRBV7-2 and TRBJ2-5, the complete variable domain reads GAGVSQSPSNKVTEKGKDVELRCDPISGHTALYWYRQSLGQGLEFLIYFQGNSAPDKSGLPSDRFSAERTGGSVSTLTIQRTQQEDSAVYLCASSFRQGLQETQYFGPGTRLLVL.

As regards this clonotype: The conserved closing phenylalanine or tryptophan is absent in this CDR3, likely reflecting a read error. V is TRBV10-3 and J is TRBJ2-1, with D possibly being TRBD2 (5 bases). Germline CDR1 reads ENHRY; CDR2 reads SYGVKD. V shed 10 bases and J shed 7 bases, with 14 bases lying between them. The CDR3 has 12 residues. CDR3 sequence: CATLSPGNEQFC. CDR3 bases: TGTGCCACCTTAAGCCCGGGAAATGAGCAGTTCTGC.

This clonotype was found a few times. In DNA form, the CDR3 reads TGCAGTGCTAGAGGGGCGAACACTGAAGCTTTCTTT. It is translated as CSARGANTEAFF. V usage is TRBV20-1 and J usage is TRBJ1-1; D not resolved. The V gene lost 1 base and the J gene lost 1 base, with 4 bases spanning the gap. The germline CDR1 and CDR2 sequences are DFQATT and SNEGSKA (reference sequence). This CDR3 has 12 amino acids.

This clonotype occurred many times. The chain employs TRBV29-1 and TRBJ2-5, with 9 bases identical to TRBD2. V trimming: 5 bases; J trimming: 4 bases; junction bases outside the gene matches: 5. In germline, CDR1 is SQVTM, CDR2 ANQGSEA. The length of the CDR3 is 13 residues. CDR3 sequence: CSVQSGGRETQYF. The CDR3 bases are TGCAGCGTTCAAAGCGGGGGGAGAGAGACCCAGTACTTC.

This clonotype was observed a few times. The chain links TRBV15 to TRBJ2-7, with 9 bases identical to TRBD1. The V gene end was trimmed by 5 bases and the J gene end by 4 bases; junction bases not matched to a gene: 9. The CDR3 has 15 amino acids. Germline loops: CDR1 LNHNV, CDR2 YYDKDF (reference sequence). The CDR3 loop is CATSCRDRDSYEQYV. In DNA form, the CDR3 reads TGTGCCACCAGCTGCCGGGACAGGGATAGTTACGAGCAGTACGTC.

This chain connects TRBV19 to TRBJ2-7; D remains unclear. The germline CDR1 and CDR2 sequences are LNHDA and SQIVND (reference sequence). The CDR3 extends over 13 amino acids. Deletions cut 1 base from V and 2 bases from J, with 6 bases between. CDR3 nucleotides: TGTGCCAGTAGTATAGGGCTGGCCTACGAGCAGTACTTC. Its translation: CASSIGLAYEQYF.

This clonotype was seen repeatedly, ten times or more. The chain couples TRBV6-5 to TRBJ1-1; D perhaps matches TRBD1 (5 bases). Germline CDR1 MNHEY, CDR2 SVGAGI. The ends were cut back, 7 bases at V and 6 bases at J, with 12 bases in the middle. This CDR3 region has 12 residues. The CDR3 bases are TGTGCCAGCACCAGGGCGGGGGCTGAAGCTTTCTTT. It is translated as CASTRAGAEAFF.

The CDR3 loop reads CASSVRGNGSYNEQFF. The CDR3 bases are TGTGCCAGCAGCGTAAGGGGGAATGGGTCCTACAATGAGCAGTTCTTC. The chain couples TRBV9 to TRBJ2-1; D might be TRBD1 (6 bases). V was trimmed by 1 base and J by 1 base, leaving 12 bases between them. This CDR3 has 16 residues. Germline CDR1 is SGDLS and CDR2 is YYNGEE.

This clonotype was seen a few times. V is TRBV2 and J is TRBJ2-2; D may match TRBD1 or TRBD2 (5 bases each). CDR1 is SNHLY, CDR2 FYNNEI, per germline. The V end lost 6 bases, the J end lost 5 bases, and 16 bases lay between the germline ends. The CDR3 sequence is 15 residues long. The CDR3 spells CASRGDLGGTGELFF. The DNA of the CDR3 is TGTGCCAGCAGGGGGGATCTCGGCGGGACCGGGGAGCTGTTTTTT.

This clonotype was seen at least ten times. The chain has TRBV10-3 and TRBJ2-1; a weak D match, TRBD1 (6 bases). CDR3 length: 12 amino acids. Germline CDR1 is ENHRY and CDR2 is SYGVKD. The ends were cut back, 4 bases at V and 8 bases at J, with 9 bases in the middle. CDR3 nucleotide sequence: TGTGCCATCAGTGGACAGGACGATGAGCAGTTCTTC. Its protein is CAISGQDDEQFF.

J is TRBJ2-2 and V is TRBV12-3 or TRBV12-4; possibly TRBD1 or TRBD2 for D (5 bases each). There are 13 residues in the CDR3. V was shortened by 7 bases and J by 6 bases, with 12 bases between the two germline ends. CDR3 region: CASMDGASGELFF. In DNA form, the CDR3 reads TGTGCCAGCATGGACGGGGCCTCCGGGGAGCTGTTTTTT.